In this sample, the clone carrying this T cell receptor (beta chain) turned up many times. Its specificity is unknown. Through a sample-barcoded 5' primer and a J-beta primer mix, a second PCR was run for roughly 6 to 12 cycles. Every cDNA molecule bore a tag from a template-switch adaptor containing 12 random nucleotides. TCRdb ran MiXCR on the 5' RACE reads and lists one entry per CDR3 protein. The sample includes hundreds of thousands of distinct CDR3 sequences, under 30% of them seen just once. Germline V gene lookup returns CDR1 SEHNR and CDR2 FQNEAQ (reference sequence). The CDR3 length is 13 residues. Deletions cut 2 bases from V and 5 bases from J, with 9 bases between. The data belong to a study of blood T cells in healthy people across ages. The study's findings and limits: Shifts in expanded clonotypes may have been confounded by donor CMV status, which was unknown.

Sequenced: blood. The V and J genes are TRBV7-9 and TRBJ1-1; D is perhaps TRBD1 (5 bases). The receptor was isolated from a woman older than 75 in good health. The CDR3 sequence: CASSLSAGTEAFF. CDR3 in DNA: TGTGCCAGCAGCTTAAGCGCAGGGACTGAAGCTTTCTTT.